The source of this T cell receptor (beta chain) is a study of shared clonotypes between healthy human individuals. Background on the study: CD4 naive and memory got three plates each, CD8 naive two, CD8 memory one.

CD45RO-negative CD8 cells positively selected for CCR7 made up the naive population, which excluded terminally differentiated effector memory CD45RA+ cells. All donors were Caucasian adults living in Nashville, Tennessee. At deep level, the assay was performed. Only in-frame clones appear in the TCRdb table, and some are missing; sequencing was by immunoSEQ multiplex PCR. The sample holds roughly 2 million clones; about 95% are singletons and the top ten take 0.85% to 1.2%. V was clipped by 0 bases and J by 5 bases, with 22 bases between them. CDR3 length: 18 amino acids. Germline values: CDR1 MGHDK, CDR2 SYGVNS.

The chain couples TRBV25-1 to TRBJ2-5, with a weak D call TRBD1 (6 bases). This sequence originates from a man aged 18 to 29 in good health. Sequencing input: naive CD8+ T cells sorted from blood. This CDR3 is CASSEYVGMGAVGETQYF. The CDR3 region has the DNA TGTGCCAGCAGTGAATATGTTGGGATGGGGGCAGTAGGGGAGACCCAGTACTTC.